This T cell receptor (beta chain) was documented in a study of T cell responses to AZD1222 COVID-19 vaccine (dated by TCRdb to about 2021). General notes on the study: AZD1222 recipients given second doses at about 4 weeks or at about 12 weeks were pooled, since spike-specific TCR depth and breadth were not found to differ between the two schedules. A total of 233 trial participants underwent TCR sequencing, of whom around 200 received two doses of AZD1222 and about 25 received two doses of the MenACWY control vaccine. Trial participants were enrolled by age into subgroups of 18-55, 56-69 and 70-plus years, and roughly 150, 30 and 60 TCR-sequenced participants, respectively, were included in these subgroups. Here is what the overall study found, with its caveats: Because no day 14 peak-response samples were available, repertoires were characterized only after the peak T cell response. Conclusions about previously exposed vaccinees are limited because only a handful of AZD1222 recipients were SARS-CoV-2 seropositive at baseline. Participants were mostly white British, with more females than males. The authors suggested clonal diversity may have been underestimated. The 56-69-year group was small, and its depth increase did not reach significance, likely because of low power. Epitopes outside the regions mutated in the B.1.351 and B.1.1.7 variants were reportedly recognized by nearly half of the unique spike-specific TCRs. A significant rise in spike-specific TCR breadth and depth was observed after two AZD1222 doses relative to day 0 and relative to MenACWY recipients. The vaccine-associated CD4 TCRs covered the entire spike protein, and the dominant responses fell in regions 160-218 and 743-854.

To note about this clone: The clone's antigen remains unknown. No base-level quality is on record; no much larger clone is a single base apart.

The CDR3 regions of human TCRbeta chains were analyzed by immunosequencing. The original pipeline was this. TCRs in the repertoires were matched against a reference library of SARS-CoV-2-specific TCRs that had been generated with the MIRA antigen-specificity platform. Breadth meant the fraction of unique TCRs that were SARS-CoV-2-associated, whereas depth meant the fraction of total T cells that were SARS-CoV-2-associated. Using the MIRA data, every spike-specific TCR was mapped to the spike region that the TCR reacted to and assigned to either a CD4 or a CD8 class. Log10-transformed breadth and depth values were compared by one-way ANOVA with Sidak's multiple comparisons tests. What TCRdb holds here is the immuneACCESS table cut down to in-frame rearrangements. Part of the clones is not present; checked against another copy, under half of the missing clones reflect an unresolved V gene, and the others are unexplained. V, J and clone size were drawn from that table, and D and trimming were deduced from the DNA. A total of about 91,000 clones appear in this sample, around nine tenths of them only once. Around 21% of the sample is in the top ten clones.

Trimming costs V 0 bases and J 5 bases, and their ends lie 8 bases apart. CDR1 and CDR2 are drawn from the germline V gene: KGHSH, LQKENI. The CDR3 sequence holds 14 residues, the cysteine and phenylalanine included. Here the CDR3 DNA is all that survives: 42 bases in frame from base 1. The time point label, as the study defines it: baseline before first vaccination. Vaccinee samples came from UK trials COV001 and COV002, including a single-blind randomized controlled phase 2/3 trial of AZD1222 (ChAdOx1 nCoV-19) in healthy adults. For TCRbeta chain sequencing, PBMC samples from trial participants were taken at day 0 and at day 28 after the second dose.

This clonotype was obtained from an adult in good health. The input for sequencing was peripheral blood, taken on day 0 of AZD1222 vaccination. The chain is assembled from TRBV18 and TRBJ2-4, with the D gene not clear enough to name. The CDR3 region has the sequence CASSPPARENIQYF. The DNA sequence is TGTGCCAGCTCACCACCAGCCCGGGAAAACATTCAGTACTTC.